One sample yielded the 18 T cell receptor beta chains listed below, sequenced in a study of beta chain features in type 1 diabetes (dated by TCRdb to 2016 to 2019). Overall results and qualifications from the work: Type 1 diabetes patients showed a moderate but significant shortening of TCRB CDR3 length in all four CD4+ subsets.

The library was obtained by the immunoSEQ multiplex PCR assay. All of the isolated RNA was reverse transcribed with the High Capacity cDNA Reverse Transcription Kit, so expressed TCRB transcripts were sequenced. TCRdb holds this immuneACCESS table with in-frame rearrangements only. Some clones are missing; in checked studies, unresolved V genes explain under half, and the rest has no known cause. In this sample the table shows 300,000 to 350,000 clones, around 8.5% of which occur a single time. Together, the top ten hold approximately 1% of the sample. No cognate antigen is known for these TCRs. What was sequenced was central memory CD4+ T cells from blood. All receptors derive from a man younger than 45 with type 1 diabetes.

The chain uses TRBV29-1 and TRBJ2-7, with D tentatively TRBD1 (5 bases). Deletions cut 4 bases from V and 4 bases from J, with 11 bases between. This CDR3 spans 12 amino acids. The germline V gene encodes CDR1 SQVTM and CDR2 ANQGSEA. The CDR3 reads CSVAISGYEQYF. In nucleotides, the CDR3 is TGCAGCGTTGCGATTTCAGGGTACGAGCAGTACTTC.

The rearrangement joins TRBV7-2 to TRBJ2-3; D not certain. Germline V gene lookup returns CDR1 SGHTA and CDR2 FQGNSA. CDR3 length equals 14 residues. V lost 5 bases to trimming and J lost 4 bases, with 13 bases between them. DNA for the CDR3: TGTGCCAGCAGCCCTCCCGCTATATCAGATACGCAGTATTTT. It yields the protein CASSPPAISDTQYF.

The V call is TRBV7-2, the J call TRBJ1-5; a weak D match, TRBD1 (6 bases). Per germline, CDR1 SGHTA and CDR2 FQGNSA. This CDR3 region has 13 residues. Trimming stripped 4 bases from V and 5 bases from J, with 9 bases between. CDR3 sequence (DNA): TGTGCCAGCAGCTCCCACAGGGATCAGCCCCAGCATTTT. Its translation is CASSSHRDQPQHF.

Only a few counts were recorded for this clone. V and J are TRBV4-1 and TRBJ2-1; weak D call: TRBD1 (6 bases). The CDR3 spans 15 residues. Germline V CDR1 and CDR2: MGHRA, YSYEKL. The V end was cut by 0 bases, the J end by 8 bases, with 14 bases between. The CDR3 region has the DNA TGCGCCAGCAGCCAAGACGAGGGGGAATACGATGAGCAGTTCTTC. It codes for CASSQDEGEYDEQFF.

This clone has just a few counts. This chain uses TRBV6-5 with TRBJ1-5; D is unresolved. The germline V gene encodes CDR1 MNHEY and CDR2 SVGAGI. Trimming took 2 bases from V and 4 from J, leaving 12 bases between them. The CDR3 length is 15 residues. This CDR3 reads CASSYARVGNQPQHF. CDR3 DNA sequence: TGTGCCAGCAGTTACGCGCGAGTGGGTAATCAGCCCCAGCATTTT.

This clone was recorded a few times. The rearrangement joins TRBV7-9 to TRBJ2-3; the D gene is possibly TRBD2 (6 bases). The CDR3 is 13 amino acids. Trimming removed 0 bases from V and 7 bases from J, with 8 bases in between. Looked up from germline, CDR1 is SEHNR and CDR2 is FQNEAQ (reference sequence). This chain's CDR3 is CASSLAAGYTQYF. The CDR3 DNA follows: TGTGCCAGCAGCTTAGCGGCGGGGTATACGCAGTATTTT.

The CDR3 reads CASSLESGNTEAFF. Here the CDR3 DNA reads TGCGCCAGCAGCTTGGAATCGGGTAACACTGAAGCTTTCTTT. The chain has TRBV5-1 and TRBJ1-1; D remains ambiguous. Trimming removed 0 bases from V and 2 bases from J, with 8 bases in between. CDR1 and CDR2 from the germline V gene are SGHRS and YFSETQ. The CDR3 sequence is 14 residues long.

This clone was seen at least ten times. The germline gene is not matched at one end of the junction; a read error may be the cause. The chain has TRBV7-7 and TRBJ2-2; TRBD1 agrees at 9 bases. The CDR3 is made up of 15 amino acids. Germline-derived CDR1 and CDR2 are SSHAT and FNYEAQ (reference sequence). CDR3 coding DNA: TGTGCTAGCAGCTTGGGACAGGGAGGCACCGGGGAGCTGTTTTTT. It translates to CASSLGQGGTGELFF. Full variable domain (missing parts from reference TRBV7-7 and TRBJ2-2): GAGVSQSPRYKVTKRGQDVTLRCDPISSHATLYWYQQALGQGPEFLTYFNYEAQPDKSGLPSDRFSAERPEGSISTLTIQRTEQRDSAMYRCASSLGQGGTGELFFGEGSRLTVL.

This rearrangement joins TRBV11-2 to TRBJ2-1; D could derive from TRBD1 or TRBD2 (5 bases each). This CDR3 region has 17 residues. Trimming cost V 5 bases and J 0 bases, with 17 bases left between them. CDR1 SGHAT and CDR2 FQNNGV come from the germline V gene. The CDR3 reads CASSLLEGLSSYNEQFF. DNA for the CDR3: TGTGCCAGCAGCCTCCTTGAGGGGCTAAGCTCCTACAATGAGCAGTTCTTC.

The sample holds many counts of this clone. J is TRBJ1-4 and V is TRBV15; TRBD1 matches 9 bases. The V gene's germline CDR1 is LNHNV and CDR2 YYDKDF (reference sequence). The CDR3 sequence is 13 residues long. The V gene end was trimmed by 5 bases and the J gene end by 8 bases; junction bases not matched to a gene: 3. The CDR3 protein is CATSPGQGEKLFF. The DNA for the CDR3 is TGTGCCACCAGCCCGGGACAGGGCGAAAAACTGTTTTTT.

This clone has only a few counts. The chain combines TRBV10-2 with TRBJ2-1, with D hard to call. Germline V gene data show CDR1 as WSHSY and CDR2 as SAAADI. The CDR3 spans 13 residues. The V end lost 4 bases, the J end lost 7 bases, and 11 bases lay between the germline ends. CDR3 DNA: TGCGCCAGCAGTGGTAACTTACCTAATGAGCAGTTCTTC. Amino acids: CASSGNLPNEQFF.

This clone was seen a handful of times. For the CDR3, the DNA is TGTGCCAGCAGTTTAAATGGTGCGGGGTGGAAGGAGAAACTGTTTTTT. Amino acid sequence: CASSLNGAGWKEKLFF. The rearrangement links TRBV28 to TRBJ1-4; no reliable D call. V lost 2 bases, J lost 11 bases, and 21 bases lay in between. Germline V CDR1 and CDR2: MDHEN, SYDVKM. This CDR3 has 16 residues.

The V call is TRBV30, the J call TRBJ1-6; 8 bases line up with TRBD1. Germline CDR1 GTSNPN, CDR2 SVGIG (reference sequence). Trimming at V came to 3 bases and at J to 10 bases, leaving 5 bases not matched to a gene. This CDR3 has 13 residues. In nucleotides, the CDR3 is TGTGCCTGGAGCCAGGGGGCAAACTCACCCCTCCACTTT. Protein sequence: CAWSQGANSPLHF.

A single count supports this clone. This chain connects TRBV5-1 to TRBJ1-6; TRBD1 matches at 9 bases. The length of the CDR3 is 16 residues. Germline lookup yields CDR1 SGHRS and CDR2 YFSETQ. Trimming cost V 0 bases and J 7 bases; bases outside gene matches: 5. The CDR3 region has the DNA TGCGCCAGCAGCTTGGCTGATGGGACAGGGAATTCACCCCTCCACTTT. As protein: CASSLADGTGNSPLHF.

This clone has more than one count but fewer than ten. This same CDR3 is encoded by further DNA sequences in the sample. The rearrangement joins TRBV7-2 to TRBJ2-7, with TRBD2 matching 8 bases. CDR1 is SGHTA and CDR2 is FQGNSA in the germline V gene. The CDR3 sequence is 13 residues long. The junction had 4 bases not matched to a gene; V was cut back by 5 bases and J by 4 bases. This chain's CDR3 is CASSPRGGYEQYF. The CDR3 DNA follows: TGTGCCAGCAGCCCCCGGGGGGGGTACGAGCAGTACTTC.

This clone was counted a few times. The V call is TRBV27, the J call TRBJ2-1, with D uncertain. This CDR3 comprises 13 residues. The germline V gene has CDR1 MNHEY and CDR2 SMNVEV (reference sequence). Trimming removed 3 bases at V and 7 bases at J, with 10 bases between. This CDR3 is CASSFEIGNEQFF. CDR3 nucleotides: TGTGCCAGCAGTTTTGAAATTGGGAATGAGCAGTTCTTC.

The chain employs TRBV11-2 and TRBJ2-1; D gene ambiguous. The CDR3 length is 18 residues. Trimming cost V 4 bases and J 0 bases, with 19 bases left between them. The germline V gene has CDR1 SGHAT and CDR2 FQNNGV. The CDR3 region is CASSSVFQFIGSYNEQFF. CDR3 nucleotides: TGTGCCAGCAGCTCCGTCTTCCAGTTCATAGGCTCCTACAATGAGCAGTTCTTC.

The gene calls are TRBV2 and TRBJ2-1; 9 nucleotides agree with TRBD2. The CDR3 spans 15 residues. V shed 6 bases and J 10 bases; nucleotides not matched to a gene: 13. Germline CDR1 reads SNHLY; CDR2 reads FYNNEI. The DNA of the CDR3 is TGTGCCAGCAGCCCAGTAGCGGGGGCCAGACAAGAGCAGTTCTTC. Translated, it gives CASSPVAGARQEQFF. The full variable domain, completed using reference TRBV2 and TRBJ2-1, is EPEVTQTPSHQVTQMGQEVILRCVPISNHLYFYWYRQILGQKVEFLVSFYNNEISEKSEIFDDQFSVERPDGSNFTLKIRSTKLEDSAMYFCASSPVAGARQEQFFGPGTRLTVL.